This T cell receptor (beta chain) came from a study of regulatory T cells in long-lasting Graves disease. Looked up from germline, CDR1 is LGHNA and CDR2 is YSLEER. The V end lost 3 bases, the J end lost 7 bases, and 13 bases lay between the germline ends. The CDR3 totals 14 residues. Time point reported: newly diagnosed GD, antithyroid drugs for less than 3 months. RNA extracted from PBMCs served as the sequencing template. Construction of the TCR beta libraries employed iRepertoire HTBI primers in conjunction with Arm-PCR of CDR3 regions. TCRdb fed the multiplex PCR reads into MiXCR, producing one record per CDR3 protein. The data show 350,000 to 450,000 distinct CDR3 sequences, 16% seen once. The sample also formed part of further work on T cells in Graves' hyperthyroidism and ophthalmopathy.

The sequence was obtained from a middle-aged man with Graves disease. This sample comprised peripheral blood mononuclear cells (PBMCs), obtained at new diagnosis, from a patient treated with antithyroid drugs. The chain links TRBV4-3 to TRBJ2-4, with D perhaps TRBD1 (6 bases). The CDR3 protein is CASSHGGQANIQYF. In DNA form, the CDR3 reads TGCGCCAGCAGCCATGGGGGCCAGGCGAACATTCAGTACTTC.